Below, 3 T cell receptor beta chains from the same sample are listed, as sequenced in a study of T cells in Graves' hyperthyroidism and ophthalmopathy. Regions amplified from RNA transcripts were the TCR beta CDR3 regions. The HTBI primer set served for first-round RT-PCR of the TCR CDR3. MiXCR, applied by TCRdb to the multiplex PCR reads, yields one record per CDR3 protein. The sample has about half a million distinct CDR3 sequences, 15% to 20% seen once; the top ten hold around 28%. Sequencing was done on a sample of blood. The receptors were gathered from a woman in her 30s with Graves' ophthalmopathy.

This clonotype was counted many times. The chain has TRBV29-1 and TRBJ2-3; TRBD1 agrees at 8 bases. The CDR3 spans 13 residues. The junction had 6 bases not matched to a gene; V was cut back by 6 bases and J by 4 bases. The germline CDR1 and CDR2 sequences are SQVTM and ANQGSEA. CDR3 sequence (DNA): TGCAGCGTGACAGGGGATTGGGCAGATACGCAGTATTTT. This gives the protein CSVTGDWADTQYF.

This clonotype was counted at least ten times. The chain links TRBV7-2 to TRBJ1-4; tentative D call: TRBD1 (5 bases). The CDR3 extends over 16 amino acids. The V and J ends lost 5 bases and 0 bases respectively, with 13 bases between them. Germline assignment: CDR1 SGHTA and CDR2 FQGNSA. CDR3 sequence (DNA): TGTGCCAGCAGCACCGGGACGGCAACAACTAATGAAAAACTGTTTTTT. It encodes CASSTGTATTNEKLFF. The whole variable domain, filled in from reference TRBV7-2 and TRBJ1-4, reads GAGVSQSPSNKVTEKGKDVELRCDPISGHTALYWYRQSLGQGLEFLIYFQGNSAPDKSGLPSDRFSAERTGGSVSTLTIQRTQQEDSAVYLCASSTGTATTNEKLFFGSGTQLSVL.

This clonotype was detected many times. The CDR3 DNA sequence: TGTGCCAGCAGTTTTAGGGACCCCAGCACAGATACGCAGTATTTT. This encodes CASSFRDPSTDTQYF. The chain combines TRBV27 with TRBJ2-3; D is tentatively TRBD1 or TRBD2 (5 bases each). The CDR3 contains 15 residues. Trimming pared 3 bases from V and 0 bases from J, leaving 10 bases between. Germline V lookup: CDR1 MNHEY, CDR2 SMNVEV (reference sequence).